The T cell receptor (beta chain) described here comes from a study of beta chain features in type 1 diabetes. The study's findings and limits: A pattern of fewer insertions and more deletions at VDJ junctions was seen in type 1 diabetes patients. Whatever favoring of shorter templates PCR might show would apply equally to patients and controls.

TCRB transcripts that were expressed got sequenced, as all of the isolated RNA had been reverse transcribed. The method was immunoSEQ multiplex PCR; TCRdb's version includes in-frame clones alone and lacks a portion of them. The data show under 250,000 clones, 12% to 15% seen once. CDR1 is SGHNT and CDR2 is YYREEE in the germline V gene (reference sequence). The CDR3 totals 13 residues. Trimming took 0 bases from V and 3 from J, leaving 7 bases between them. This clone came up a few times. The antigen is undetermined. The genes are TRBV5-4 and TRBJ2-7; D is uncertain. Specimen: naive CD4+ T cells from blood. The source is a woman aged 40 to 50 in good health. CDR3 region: CASSLGSNYEQYF. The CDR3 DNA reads TGTGCCAGCAGCTTGGGGTCTAACTACGAGCAGTACTTC.